The 32 T cell receptor beta chains below were found in one sample sequenced in a study of T-cell reconstitution after alpha-beta-depleted transplantation in children. Preparation of the TCRbeta library was carried out with unique molecular identifiers. TCRdb used MiXCR to reprocess the PCR reads, holding one entry per CDR3 protein. Of hundreds of thousands of distinct CDR3 sequences listed, about 23% are singletons. The sample in question was PBMCs, obtained before TCRalphabeta/CD19-depleted stem cell transplant. All receptors come from a girl aged 2-10 years with Fanconi anemia, due to receive a stem cell transplant.

This sequence joins TRBV11-2 and TRBJ2-5; perhaps TRBD1 as D (5 bases). Germline CDR1 SGHAT, CDR2 FQNNGV. The CDR3 consists of 15 residues. V gave up 0 bases and J gave up 2 bases, with 10 bases separating them. The CDR3, as DNA: TGTGCCAGCAGCTTAGAGGAACAGGTTCAAGAGACCCAGTACTTC. The encoded protein is CASSLEEQVQETQYF.

This clonotype was recorded a few times. V and J are TRBV25-1 and TRBJ2-2; D is uncertain. V was clipped by 3 bases and J by 6 bases, with 2 bases between them. Germline CDR1 is MGHDK and CDR2 is SYGVNS. This CDR3 spans 11 amino acids. The CDR3 spells CASSDAGELFF. CDR3 DNA: TGTGCCAGCAGTGACGCCGGGGAGCTGTTTTTT.

This clonotype was recorded a few times. The CDR3 DNA reads TGTGCCAGCAGCTTGAGGAGGTTCACAGATACGCAGTATTTT. It is translated as CASSLRRFTDTQYF. This chain connects TRBV7-2 to TRBJ2-3, with D possibly TRBD2 on 5 matching bases. The CDR3 covers 14 residues. Per germline, CDR1 SGHTA and CDR2 FQGNSA. V lost 3 bases and J 2 bases, leaving 9 bases between the germline ends.

This clonotype was seen just once. It is likely a read error, because the conserved phenylalanine at the end of the CDR3 is missing. The chain links TRBV5-5 to TRBJ1-6; 9 bases align to TRBD1. Germline CDR1 reads SGHKS; CDR2 reads YYEKEE (reference sequence). V was clipped by 5 bases and J by 7 bases; unmatched bases: 7. The CDR3 extends over 15 amino acids. CDR3 in DNA: TGTGCCAGCAGACGGACAGGGGTCAGCAATTCACCCCTCCACTAT. This sequence encodes CASRRTGVSNSPLHY.

V is TRBV29-1 and J is TRBJ1-1; D possibly corresponds to TRBD1 (6 bases). CDR3 length: 12 residues. The germline gives CDR1 SQVTM, CDR2 ANQGSEA. V lost 7 bases and J 7 bases, leaving 16 bases between the germline ends. The CDR3 nucleotides are TGCAGCGCCCTAGGGGGGGGGGATGAAGCTTTCTTT. It codes for CSALGGGDEAFF.

This clonotype has ten or more counts. The V call is TRBV12-3 or TRBV12-4, the J call TRBJ2-4; D might be TRBD2 (6 bases). V gave up 2 bases and J gave up 0 bases, with 11 bases separating them. The CDR3 length is 16 residues. For the CDR3, the DNA is TGTGCCAGCAGTTTAACGGGGGACCTAGCCAAAAACATTCAGTACTTC. Translation gives CASSLTGDLAKNIQYF.

This clonotype was observed a handful of times. The chain couples TRBV5-1 to TRBJ2-7, with TRBD2 identical over 10 bases. The CDR3 spans 19 residues. V was clipped by 0 bases and J by 3 bases; unmatched bases: 15. Germline CDR1 SGHRS, CDR2 YFSETQ. As DNA, the CDR3 is TGCGCCAGCAGCTTGGGGTTGGGACTAGCGCGCCACCCCCTCTACGAGCAGTACTTC. It codes for CASSLGLGLARHPLYEQYF.

J is TRBJ1-1 and V is TRBV30, with D uncertain. CDR3 length: 13 residues. Trimming shortened V by 1 base and J by 4 bases, and 10 bases separated the two germline ends. The germline CDR1 and CDR2 sequences are GTSNPN and SVGIG (reference sequence). The CDR3 here is CAWSARFSTEAFF. CDR3 DNA sequence: TGTGCCTGGAGTGCACGGTTTTCCACTGAAGCTTTCTTT.

The DNA for the CDR3 is TGTGCCAGCAGCCACCTCTCGGAGGGCGGGAGACCCTACGAGCAGTACTTC. This sequence encodes CASSHLSEGGRPYEQYF. The gene calls are TRBV4-2 and TRBJ2-7; 7 bases are shared with TRBD2. Germline trimming cut 3 bases from V and 2 bases from J; bases unmatched to any gene: 13. The length of the CDR3 is 17 residues. Germline CDR1 and CDR2: LGHNA and YNFKEQ.

The rearrangement uses TRBV20-1 and TRBJ2-7; D is unresolved. Germline values: CDR1 DFQATT, CDR2 SNEGSKA (reference sequence). The CDR3 runs 14 residues. Trimming took 1 base from V and 4 from J, leaving 14 bases between them. The CDR3 nucleotides read TGCAGTGCTAGAGCCCCCGGGCCAGTATACGAGCAGTACTTC. Translation: CSARAPGPVYEQYF.

The chain uses TRBV7-6 and TRBJ2-3, with a weak D call TRBD1 (6 bases). The CDR3 covers 15 residues. The V end lost 1 base, the J end lost 1 base, and 9 bases lay between the germline ends. Germline V gene lookup returns CDR1 SGHVS and CDR2 FNYEAQ. The CDR3 sequence is CASSLVQGRTDTQYF. In nucleotides, the CDR3 is TGTGCCAGCAGCTTAGTACAGGGCCGCACAGATACGCAGTATTTT.

The chain is built from TRBV20-1 and TRBJ2-3; weak D call: TRBD2 (6 bases). The CDR3 extends over 13 amino acids. Germline-derived CDR1 and CDR2 are DFQATT and SNEGSKA (reference sequence). Trimming removed 5 bases from V and 5 bases from J, with 14 bases in between. The CDR3 protein is CSALTRLVDTQYF. As DNA, the CDR3 is TGCAGTGCTCTTACACGACTAGTAGATACGCAGTATTTT.

The J gene is TRBJ1-2, the V gene TRBV7-9; D uncertain. Trimming took off 1 base at V and 7 bases at J, with 7 bases between the two ends. The CDR3 is made up of 12 amino acids. Germline CDR1 reads SEHNR; CDR2 reads FQNEAQ (reference sequence). The CDR3 nucleotides read TGTGCCAGCAGCTTAGAGTTGGCTGGCTACACCTTC. It translates to CASSLELAGYTF.

Many counts were recorded for this clonotype. The gene calls are TRBV15 and TRBJ2-3; tentative D call: TRBD1 (5 bases). This CDR3 is built from 13 residues. Germline CDR1 reads LNHNV; CDR2 reads YYDKDF (reference sequence). V was cut by 0 bases and J by 5 bases, with 6 bases left in between. The CDR3 DNA reads as TGTGCCACCAGCAGAGATCAGGGAGATACGCAGTATTTT. Protein sequence: CATSRDQGDTQYF.

This clonotype showed up just a few times. J is TRBJ2-7 and V is TRBV20-1, with TRBD2 identical over 8 bases. Trimming at V came to 3 bases and at J to 3 bases, leaving 4 bases not matched to a gene. The CDR3 runs to 13 residues. Germline CDR1 DFQATT, CDR2 SNEGSKA (reference sequence). CDR3 coding DNA: TGCAGTGCTAGTCCCAGCGGGAGCTACGAGCAGTACTTC. Translating gives CSASPSGSYEQYF.

The rearrangement uses TRBV12-3 or TRBV12-4 and TRBJ2-7; 8 bases are a match to TRBD2. The CDR3 has 15 amino acids. The ends lost 6 bases at V and 3 bases at J; junction bases unmatched: 10. In nucleotides, the CDR3 is TGTGCCAGCAGCCCCCCTGGCGGGAGGAACTACGAGCAGTACTTC. Amino acids: CASSPPGGRNYEQYF.

V gene TRBV28 combines with J gene TRBJ2-7; TRBD2 agrees at 7 bases. The CDR3 extends over 17 amino acids. V gave up 5 bases and J gave up 3 bases; unmatched junction bases: 16. Germline V CDR1 and CDR2: MDHEN, SYDVKM. CDR3 DNA sequence: TGTGCCAGCAGTCGAAGTCCGTCCGGGAGGTGGCTCTACGAGCAGTACTTC. As protein: CASSRSPSGRWLYEQYF. Based on the CDR3 plus reference TRBV28 and TRBJ2-7, the full variable domain is DVKVTQSSRYLVKRTGEKVFLECVQDMDHENMFWYRQDPGLGLRLIYFSYDVKMKEKGDIPEGYSVSREKKERFSLILESASTNQTSMYLCASSRSPSGRWLYEQYFGPGTRLTVT.

The V gene is TRBV20-1, the J gene TRBJ2-5, with TRBD2 identical over 11 bases. V gave up 3 bases and J gave up 7 bases; unmatched junction bases: 13. Germline V gives CDR1 DFQATT, CDR2 SNEGSKA (reference sequence). The CDR3 runs to 16 residues. In nucleotides, the CDR3 is TGCAGTGCTAGCGGACTAGCGGGCCTACCCCGGACGACCCAGTACTTC. Amino acids: CSASGLAGLPRTTQYF.

This clonotype was seen more than once but under ten times. The chain combines TRBV20-1 with TRBJ1-5, with a weak D call TRBD1 (5 bases). Germline V lookup: CDR1 DFQATT, CDR2 SNEGSKA (reference sequence). The CDR3 contains 15 residues. The germline V and J ends were trimmed by 6 bases and 0 bases, with 15 bases remaining between them. The CDR3 region has the DNA TGCAGTGCCACTCGGGACTTTTATAGCAATCAGCCCCAGCATTTT. It translates to CSATRDFYSNQPQHF.

This clonotype was observed a few times. This chain joins TRBV29-1 and TRBJ1-2; 7 bases are a match to TRBD1. The germline gives CDR1 SQVTM, CDR2 ANQGSEA. The CDR3 sequence is 13 residues long. The junction had 7 bases not matched to a gene; V was cut back by 6 bases and J by 3 bases. CDR3 nucleotides: TGCAGCGTCTTAGACAGGGAGCACTATGGCTACACCTTC. Residues: CSVLDREHYGYTF.

Concerning this clonotype itself: A read error may explain this, as a much larger clone is one base away. V and J are TRBV5-1 and TRBJ2-1; TRBD1 aligns across 9 bases. Per the germline V gene, CDR1 is SGHRS and CDR2 is YFSETQ. The CDR3 is 14 amino acids. Written as DNA, the CDR3 is TGCGCCAGCAGAGGACAGGGGAGTAGCGATGAGGAGTTCTTC. Translating gives CASRGQGSSDEEFF.

This clonotype was seen a single time. This chain joins TRBV4-2 and TRBJ2-1; the D is unclear. The CDR3 has 14 residues. The germline gives CDR1 LGHNA, CDR2 YNFKEQ. Trimming stripped 3 bases from V and 7 bases from J, with 13 bases between. CDR3 residues: CASSHPESRNEQFF. The CDR3 nucleotides read TGTGCCAGCAGCCACCCAGAGAGTCGGAATGAGCAGTTCTTC.

The gene calls are TRBV27 and TRBJ2-3; possibly TRBD2 for D (7 bases). Trimming left V 0 bases short and J 2 bases short, with 12 bases between. The CDR3 is made up of 16 amino acids. Germline CDR1 reads MNHEY; CDR2 reads SMNVEV (reference sequence). In DNA form, the CDR3 reads TGTGCCAGCAGTTTATCGGGGGGGCCGATCACAGATACGCAGTATTTT. Protein sequence: CASSLSGGPITDTQYF.

The chain has TRBV20-1 and TRBJ2-7; D not resolved. Germline-derived CDR1 and CDR2 are DFQATT and SNEGSKA (reference sequence). The CDR3 has 15 residues. Trimming cost V 0 bases and J 3 bases, with 15 bases left between them. CDR3 protein: CSARDPAIRRYEQYF. The CDR3 coding sequence is TGCAGTGCTAGAGATCCGGCTATCCGGCGCTACGAGCAGTACTTC.

This clonotype came up many times. CDR3 bases: TGTGCCAGCAGTTTGATCGCGGGACAGGGAACTGGGGCCAACGTCCTGACTTTC. Translated: CASSLIAGQGTGANVLTF. The rearrangement joins TRBV12-3 or TRBV12-4 to TRBJ2-6; 9 positions agree with TRBD1. The CDR3 loop spans 18 amino acids. With V trimmed by 3 bases and J by 2 bases, 8 bases remained unmatched.

This clonotype has ten or more counts. The V and J genes are TRBV4-2 and TRBJ1-1, with D maybe TRBD1 (5 bases). V shed 5 bases and J shed 1 base, with 14 bases lying between them. CDR3 length equals 15 residues. The germline gives CDR1 LGHNA, CDR2 YNFKEQ. DNA of the CDR3: TGTGCCAGCAGCGAGGCGGAGGGACGGAACACTGAAGCTTTCTTT. As protein: CASSEAEGRNTEAFF.

This clonotype was seen at least ten times. The chain links TRBV27 to TRBJ2-7; 11 positions match TRBD2. Germline V gene sequence: CDR1 MNHEY, CDR2 SMNVEV (reference sequence). The J segment lost 2 bases and the V segment lost 6 bases, leaving 12 bases of the junction unmatched. CDR3 length equals 17 residues. In DNA form, the CDR3 reads TGTGCCAGCAGCCTTACCTTACTAGCGGGAGACCCCTACGAGCAGTACTTC. Protein product: CASSLTLLAGDPYEQYF.

The rearrangement links TRBV20-1 to TRBJ2-1, with TRBD2 matching 7 bases. The CDR3 has 15 residues. With 5 bases clipped from V and 4 bases from J, the junction kept 11 bases outside the gene matches. Per the germline V gene, CDR1 is DFQATT and CDR2 is SNEGSKA (reference sequence). The CDR3 spells CSAGGGSGLYNEQFF. The CDR3 region has the DNA TGCAGTGCTGGTGGCGGGAGCGGGCTATACAATGAGCAGTTCTTC.

This clonotype has ten or more counts. The chain joins TRBV29-1 to TRBJ2-2; D gene uncertain. Germline CDR1 SQVTM, CDR2 ANQGSEA. This CDR3 is 12 amino acids long. With 6 bases removed from V and 4 bases from J, the gap between germline ends came to 9 bases. CDR3 bases: TGCAGCGTCACACGGGCCACCGGGGAGCTGTTTTTT. Residues: CSVTRATGELFF.

This clonotype was detected ten times or more. This sequence joins TRBV12-3 or TRBV12-4 and TRBJ2-3; no definite D call. Between the trimmed V and J ends, which lost 0 bases and 4 bases, there was a span of 5 bases. This CDR3 is 13 amino acids long. DNA of the CDR3: TGTGCCAGCAGTTTAGCCGACGCAGATACGCAGTATTTT. Its protein is CASSLADADTQYF.

This chain joins TRBV20-1 and TRBJ2-7; 8 bases are a match to TRBD2. The CDR3 has 14 residues. Losses at the gene ends were 1 base for V and 0 bases for J; bases not matched to a gene: 2. CDR1 is DFQATT and CDR2 is SNEGSKA in the germline V gene (reference sequence). The CDR3 DNA reads as TGCAGTGCTAGAGGGACTAGCTACTCCTACGAGCAGTACTTC. The encoded protein is CSARGTSYSYEQYF.

This clonotype was seen a few times. One junction end does not reproduce the germline sequence, and a read error may be involved. This sequence joins TRBV12-3 or TRBV12-4 and TRBJ2-5, with D possibly matching TRBD1 (6 bases). This CDR3 region has 12 residues. The CDR3 DNA follows: TGTGCCAGCAGTTTGAGGCCCGGGACACCCCGCTTC. Its protein is CASSLRPGTPRF.